This TCR beta chain was sequenced in a study of shared clonotypes between healthy human individuals. This clone was observed once. Germline CDR1 LNHDA, CDR2 SQIVND (reference sequence). The CDR3 consists of 15 residues. J lost 0 bases, V lost 3 bases, and 3 bases had no gene match. Deep was the level used in running the assay. Produced via immunoSEQ multiplex PCR; TCRdb's table is partial and in-frame only. The data show approximately 980,000 clones, with over 60% seen just once and roughly 1.5% held by the top ten. J is TRBJ2-7 and V is TRBV19, with TRBD2 matching over 9 bases. This clonotype was sampled from a man younger than 35 in good health. The sequenced material came from memory CD4+ T cells sorted from blood. Specified subset: CD45RA-negative fraction. The CDR3 coding sequence is TGTGCCAGTAGTATTCTAGCGGGAAACTCCTACGAGCAGTACTTC. As protein: CASSILAGNSYEQYF.